Below are 17 T cell receptor beta chains sequenced from a single sample in a study of blood T cell repertoires in COVID-19. Using immunoSEQ multiplex PCR, the repertoire was profiled, and TCRdb retains in-frame clones only, with some absent. The sample includes under 300,000 clones, 65% to 85% of them seen just once. The sample was peripheral blood. The receptors stem from a human donor in a cohort sampled during active COVID-19.

The rearrangement links TRBV2 to TRBJ1-5, with D tentatively TRBD1 (6 bases). V lost 6 bases and J 7 bases, leaving 13 bases between the germline ends. Per germline, CDR1 SNHLY and CDR2 FYNNEI. The CDR3 runs to 13 residues. The CDR3: CASSEDSFQPQHF. The CDR3, as DNA: TGTGCCAGCAGCGAGGACAGTTTCCAGCCCCAGCATTTT.

The genes are TRBV19 and TRBJ2-1; 9 nucleotides align to TRBD1. Looked up from germline, CDR1 is LNHDA and CDR2 is SQIVND (reference sequence). Trimming cost V 5 bases and J 4 bases; bases outside gene matches: 6. The CDR3 is 15 residues long. Here the CDR3 DNA reads TGTGCCAGTAGTGCGGGGACAGGGAGGTACAATGAGCAGTTCTTC. Protein: CASSAGTGRYNEQFF.

This sequence joins TRBV30 and TRBJ2-3; TRBD1 matches at 7 bases. This CDR3 has 15 amino acids. V shed 0 bases, J shed 0 bases, and the junction held 3 bases outside the gene matches. Germline V gene lookup returns CDR1 GTSNPN and CDR2 SVGIG (reference sequence). This chain's CDR3 is CAWSVQGTSTDTQYF. CDR3 coding DNA: TGTGCCTGGAGTGTACAGGGGACAAGCACAGATACGCAGTATTTT.

The V gene is TRBV4-1, the J gene TRBJ1-1, with 7 bases fitting TRBD1. J gave up 9 bases and V 0 bases, and 10 bases lay outside the gene matches. The CDR3 totals 15 residues. In germline, CDR1 is MGHRA, CDR2 YSYEKL. The CDR3 DNA sequence: TGCGCCAGCAGCCAAGATTATGCAGGGGGAAGAAAAGCTTTCTTT. This codes for CASSQDYAGGRKAFF.

V is TRBV7-9 and J is TRBJ1-3; no firm D call. The V gene's germline CDR1 is SEHNR and CDR2 FQNEAQ (reference sequence). The V and J ends lost 1 base and 4 bases respectively, with 5 bases between them. This CDR3 comprises 13 residues. The CDR3: CASSLGAGNTIYF. The CDR3 region has the DNA TGTGCCAGCAGCTTAGGGGCCGGAAACACCATATATTTT.

The J gene is TRBJ2-7, the V gene TRBV5-5, with 9 bases fitting TRBD2. V gave up 2 bases and J gave up 3 bases; unmatched junction bases: 6. The V gene's germline CDR1 is SGHKS and CDR2 YYEKEE (reference sequence). This CDR3 comprises 15 residues. In nucleotides, the CDR3 is TGTGCCAGCAGCTTCTCCAGCGGGAGGTACTACGAGCAGTACTTC. It specifies CASSFSSGRYYEQYF.

With regard to this clone: Distinct nucleotide sequences in the sample also encode this CDR3. This chain links TRBV4-1 with TRBJ1-3; D may be TRBD1 (5 bases). Per germline, CDR1 MGHRA and CDR2 YSYEKL. This CDR3 region has 15 residues. V lost 0 bases to trimming and J lost 0 bases, with 6 bases between them. CDR3 sequence: CASSQDGGSGNTIYF. In nucleotides, the CDR3 is TGCGCCAGCAGCCAAGACGGGGGCTCTGGAAACACCATATATTTT.

The CDR3 DNA follows: TGCGCCAGCAGCTTCGGATGGGGGGGGCGGCAGCCCCAGCATTTT. Residues: CASSFGWGGRQPQHF. The chain couples TRBV5-1 to TRBJ1-5; D is perhaps TRBD1 (6 bases). This CDR3 has 15 amino acids. In germline, CDR1 is SGHRS, CDR2 YFSETQ. Trimming removed 2 bases from V and 7 bases from J, with 16 bases in between.

This sequence joins TRBV29-1 and TRBJ2-7; 10 bases match TRBD2. This CDR3 is 15 amino acids long. Germline V CDR1 and CDR2: SQVTM, ANQGSEA. V gave up 6 bases and J gave up 5 bases; unmatched junction bases: 13. The CDR3 sequence is CSVGESGRAENEQYF. The CDR3 nucleotides are TGCAGCGTCGGGGAGAGCGGGAGGGCCGAGAACGAGCAGTACTTC.

The genes are TRBV5-4 and TRBJ2-5, with 9 bases that match TRBD2. With 0 bases clipped from V and 9 bases from J, the junction kept 6 bases outside the gene matches. The CDR3 runs to 14 residues. CDR1 is SGHNT and CDR2 is YYREEE in the germline V gene (reference sequence). CDR3 nucleotides: TGTGCCAGCAGCTTGGGGACTAGCGAACTGGCCCAGTACTTC. Amino acid sequence: CASSLGTSELAQYF.

The V gene is TRBV19, the J gene TRBJ2-3, with 9 bases matching TRBD1. This CDR3 spans 17 amino acids. Germline assignment: CDR1 LNHDA and CDR2 SQIVND (reference sequence). V lost 2 bases, J lost 6 bases, and 12 bases stayed unmatched. In nucleotides, the CDR3 is TGTGCCAGTAGTATAAAGTGGACAGGGGCCAAACTGGATACGCAGTATTTT. The encoded protein is CASSIKWTGAKLDTQYF. Drawing the rest from reference TRBV19 and TRBJ2-3, the complete variable domain is DGGITQSPKYLFRKEGQNVTLSCEQNLNHDAMYWYRQDPGQGLRLIYYSQIVNDFQKGDIAEGYSVSREKKESFPLTVTSAQKNPTAFYLCASSIKWTGAKLDTQYFGPGTRLTVL.

CDR3: CASSPEDRYKDGYTF. The CDR3 region has the DNA TGTGCCAGCTCACCAGAGGACAGGTATAAGGATGGCTACACCTTC. The V gene is TRBV18, the J gene TRBJ1-2; the match to TRBD1 covers 7 bases. The CDR3 is made up of 15 amino acids. Trimming cost V 2 bases and J 6 bases; bases outside gene matches: 9. Germline V gene sequence: CDR1 KGHSH, CDR2 LQKENI.

This clone appeared a few times. The rearrangement joins TRBV27 to TRBJ1-6, with TRBD1 as a possible D gene (6 bases). There are 14 residues in the CDR3. Deletions cut 4 bases from V and 8 bases from J, with 12 bases between. The germline V gene has CDR1 MNHEY and CDR2 SMNVEV (reference sequence). CDR3 sequence (DNA): TGTGCCAGCAGTTCCTTACAGGGTTATTCACCCCTCCACTTT. It codes for CASSSLQGYSPLHF.

J is TRBJ2-5 and V is TRBV4-1; TRBD1 is a possible D gene (5 bases). The CDR3 has 15 residues. Trimming removed 0 bases from V and 4 bases from J, with 12 bases in between. The germline gives CDR1 MGHRA, CDR2 YSYEKL. The CDR3 spells CASSQDNRMGETQYF. The CDR3 nucleotides are TGCGCCAGCAGCCAAGATAACAGGATGGGAGAGACCCAGTACTTC.

The rearrangement joins TRBV3-1 (or the pseudogene TRBV3-2) to TRBJ2-3, with TRBD2 identical over 10 bases. The CDR3 runs to 19 residues. With V trimmed by 1 base and J by 4 bases, 14 bases remained unmatched. Germline values: CDR1 LGHDT, CDR2 YNNKEL (reference sequence). The CDR3 DNA reads TGTGCCAGCAGCCAAGTAGGCTACTTCCTAGCGGGAGCTTCAGATACGCAGTATTTT. Translation gives CASSQVGYFLAGASDTQYF.

In the case of this clone: A junction end diverges from the germline sequence, so it may reflect a read error. This chain uses TRBV19 with TRBJ1-5; D not certain. The CDR3 runs 14 residues. From germline, CDR1 is LNHDA and CDR2 SQIVND (reference sequence). The CDR3 spells CTSRVGGSNQPQHF. For the CDR3, the DNA is TGTACCAGTAGGGTTGGCGGATCCAATCAGCCCCAGCATTTT. The full variable domain, completed using reference TRBV19 and TRBJ1-5, is DGGITQSPKYLFRKEGQNVTLSCEQNLNHDAMYWYRQDPGQGLRLIYYSQIVNDFQKGDIAEGYSVSREKKESFPLTVTSAQKNPTAFYLCTSRVGGSNQPQHFGDGTRLSIL.

This clone occurred once. V gene TRBV11-2 combines with J gene TRBJ1-1, with D possibly matching TRBD1 (5 bases). The V end was cut by 3 bases, the J end by 2 bases, with 10 bases between. CDR1 is SGHAT, CDR2 FQNNGV, per germline. The CDR3 length is 14 residues. This CDR3 reads CASSLYGGNTEAFF. The CDR3, as DNA: TGTGCCAGCAGCTTGTACGGGGGAAACACTGAAGCTTTCTTT.